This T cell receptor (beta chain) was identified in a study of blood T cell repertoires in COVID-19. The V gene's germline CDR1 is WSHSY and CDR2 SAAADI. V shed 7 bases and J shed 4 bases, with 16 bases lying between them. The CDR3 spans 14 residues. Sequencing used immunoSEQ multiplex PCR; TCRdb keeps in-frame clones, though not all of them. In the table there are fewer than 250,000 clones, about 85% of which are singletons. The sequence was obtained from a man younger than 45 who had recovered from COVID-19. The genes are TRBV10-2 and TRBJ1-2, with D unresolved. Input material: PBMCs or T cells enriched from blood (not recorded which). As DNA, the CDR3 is TGCGCCAGCACCCCCAGCCCAGGTCTCTATGGCTACACCTTC. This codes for CASTPSPGLYGYTF.